The 28 T cell receptor beta chains reported below all come from one sample, sequenced in a study of vaccination and CD4 T cells after COVID-19. Treatment defined: roughly nine-day PBMC culture with coronavirus spike peptide pools or control peptides (ViraFEST assay). What these receptors recognize is not known. An Oncomine TCR Beta short-read assay was used to sequence the DNA from cultured CD4+ T cells. TCRdb called the PCR reads again in MiXCR, with one record for every CDR3 protein. Altogether 9,500 to 15,000 distinct CDR3 sequences are present, around 50% being singletons, with the ten largest covering roughly 15%. The specimen comprised cultured CD4+ T cells from blood, sampled after SARS-CoV-2 vaccination. The receptors originated from a human donor with COVID-19.

The chain employs TRBV6-1 and TRBJ2-1; 8 nucleotides match TRBD2. V lost 3 bases to trimming and J lost 8 bases; unmatched junction nucleotides: 9. The germline gives CDR1 MNHNS, CDR2 SASEGT. The CDR3 is made up of 15 amino acids. CDR3 in amino acids: CASSEGLGFSDEQFF. The CDR3 DNA follows: TGTGCCAGCAGTGAGGGACTAGGATTTTCGGATGAGCAGTTCTTC.

There are a few counts of this clonotype. The rearrangement uses TRBV6-1 and TRBJ2-3, with 8 bases lining up with TRBD2. Germline values: CDR1 MNHNS, CDR2 SASEGT. This CDR3 region has 15 residues. V was clipped by 5 bases and J by 0 bases; unmatched bases: 4. The chain's CDR3 is CASSRAGASTDTQYF. In DNA, the CDR3 is TGTGCCAGCAGTCGAGCGGGGGCCAGCACAGATACGCAGTATTTT.

This clonotype was seen a few times. The gene calls are TRBV20-1 and TRBJ2-2; D not certain. This CDR3 contains 11 residues. Germline CDR1 DFQATT, CDR2 SNEGSKA (reference sequence). V was cut by 3 bases and J by 6 bases, with 5 bases left in between. The CDR3 reads CSASWAGELFF. CDR3 sequence (DNA): TGCAGTGCTAGTTGGGCCGGGGAGCTGTTTTTT.

This chain uses TRBV12-3 or TRBV12-4 with TRBJ1-6; D is unresolved. V was shortened by 7 bases and J by 10 bases, with 17 bases between the two germline ends. This CDR3 is 14 amino acids long. CDR3 loop: CASTMGRTSSPLHF. As DNA, the CDR3 is TGTGCCAGCACCATGGGGAGGACTTCATCACCCCTCCACTTT.

The chain carries TRBV6-2 or TRBV6-3 and TRBJ2-7; D may be TRBD1 (7 bases). V gave up 0 bases and J gave up 4 bases, with 22 bases separating them. The V gene's germline CDR1 is MNHEY and CDR2 SVGEGT. The CDR3 covers 18 residues. Here the CDR3 DNA reads TGTGCCAGCAGTTACTCACCCCTCCCCAGGGGGGAAGGGTACGAGCAGTACTTC. It specifies CASSYSPLPRGEGYEQYF.

CDR3 protein: CASSADTPSSYEQYF. CDR3 coding DNA: TGTGCCAGTAGTGCGGACACGCCGAGCTCCTACGAGCAGTACTTC. The V and J genes are TRBV19 and TRBJ2-7; possibly TRBD1 for D (5 bases). Trimming took off 5 bases at V and 0 bases at J, with 14 bases between the two ends. Germline V gives CDR1 LNHDA, CDR2 SQIVND (reference sequence). CDR3 length: 15 residues. The entire variable domain, with the rest obtained from reference TRBV19 and TRBJ2-7, is as follows: DGGITQSPKYLFRKEGQNVTLSCEQNLNHDAMYWYRQDPGQGLRLIYYSQIVNDFQKGDIAEGYSVSREKKESFPLTVTSAQKNPTAFYLCASSADTPSSYEQYFGPGTRLTVT.

This clonotype was seen a handful of times. The chain is built from TRBV20-1 and TRBJ2-3; 10 nucleotides line up with TRBD2. V was pared by 2 bases and J by 5 bases, with 16 bases of the junction left unmatched. The CDR3 is made up of 18 amino acids. Germline V CDR1 and CDR2: DFQATT, SNEGSKA (reference sequence). CDR3 sequence: CSARLSAVAGGRKDTQYF. The CDR3, as DNA: TGCAGTGCTAGACTCTCAGCCGTAGCGGGGGGACGCAAAGATACGCAGTATTTT.

CDR3 residues: CSGLVRGSQETQYF. In DNA form, the CDR3 reads TGCAGTGGGCTTGTCCGGGGCTCCCAAGAGACCCAGTACTTC. The V gene is TRBV20-1, the J gene TRBJ2-5, with D perhaps given as TRBD1 or TRBD2 (5 bases each). V shed 7 bases and J shed 1 base, with 16 bases lying between them. The CDR3 runs 14 residues. Germline CDR1 reads DFQATT; CDR2 reads SNEGSKA (reference sequence).

The rearrangement links TRBV7-8 to TRBJ2-1; 9 bases match TRBD2. The CDR3 consists of 15 residues. Germline trimming cut 5 bases from V and 8 bases from J; bases unmatched to any gene: 10. Germline CDR1 SGHVS, CDR2 FQNEAQ. CDR3 protein: CASSGVRGGADEQFF. The DNA for the CDR3 is TGTGCCAGCAGCGGAGTCCGCGGGGGGGCAGATGAGCAGTTCTTC.

V is TRBV18 and J is TRBJ2-2; TRBD1 is a possible D gene (6 bases). Deletions cut 3 bases from V and 1 base from J, with 6 bases between. The CDR3 spans 14 residues. CDR1 and CDR2 from the germline V gene are KGHSH and LQKENI. This CDR3 is CASSPDRNTGELFF. The CDR3 DNA reads TGTGCCAGCTCACCGGACAGGAACACCGGGGAGCTGTTTTTT.

This clonotype has a handful of counts. This chain joins TRBV7-9 and TRBJ2-5; D gene uncertain. The CDR3 consists of 13 residues. V shed 3 bases and J shed 0 bases, with 5 bases lying between them. Looked up from germline, CDR1 is SEHNR and CDR2 is FQNEAQ (reference sequence). Here the CDR3 DNA reads TGTGCCAGCAGCTTCCAGTACCAAGAGACCCAGTACTTC. Translation gives CASSFQYQETQYF.

CDR3 region: CASSLVLRGGISYEQYF. The DNA of the CDR3 is TGTGCCAGCAGCTTAGTGCTCCGCGGGGGGATCTCCTACGAGCAGTACTTC. This chain uses TRBV7-9 with TRBJ2-7; 8 bases agree with TRBD2. In germline, CDR1 is SEHNR, CDR2 FQNEAQ (reference sequence). This CDR3 region has 17 residues. The J segment lost 0 bases and the V segment lost 1 base, leaving 8 bases of the junction unmatched.

The chain has TRBV7-9 and TRBJ2-7; 7 nucleotides align to TRBD2. CDR3 length: 14 amino acids. The germline V gene has CDR1 SEHNR and CDR2 FQNEAQ (reference sequence). Unmatched junction bases numbered 10, after V lost 6 bases and J lost 5 bases. DNA for the CDR3: TGTGCCAGCAGGGATTGGGGGGGGAACGACGAGCAGTACTTC. Its protein is CASRDWGGNDEQYF.

This chain links TRBV20-1 with TRBJ2-3, with D uncertain. Trimming stripped 0 bases from V and 4 bases from J, with 5 bases between. The CDR3 is 12 residues long. CDR1 is DFQATT, CDR2 SNEGSKA, per germline (reference sequence). The CDR3, as DNA: TGCAGTGCTAGAGATACGGCAGATACGCAGTATTTT. Its protein product is CSARDTADTQYF.

This chain uses TRBV2 with TRBJ2-7, with a tentative D call TRBD2 (5 bases). The length of the CDR3 is 13 residues. Germline CDR1 and CDR2: SNHLY and FYNNEI. The V end lost 5 bases, the J end lost 6 bases, and 14 bases lay between the germline ends. CDR3 loop: CASSSLGSSEQYF. The CDR3 DNA is TGTGCCAGCAGTTCGCTGGGGAGTAGCGAGCAGTACTTC.

This clonotype occurred a few times. The chain combines TRBV12-3 or TRBV12-4 with TRBJ1-5, with TRBD1 matching over 7 bases. V lost 8 bases, J lost 6 bases, and 10 bases stayed unmatched. This CDR3 region has 14 residues. In DNA form, the CDR3 reads TGTGCCAGCCCTTTTGACAGGGCGGGTCAGCCCCAGCATTTT. Amino acids: CASPFDRAGQPQHF.

DNA for the CDR3: TGTGCCAGCAGTTTGACGGGGGACAATCAGCCCCAGCATTTT. It specifies CASSLTGDNQPQHF. The chain couples TRBV28 to TRBJ1-5, with a tentative D call TRBD1 (5 bases). This CDR3 is built from 14 residues. CDR1 and CDR2 (germline): MDHEN, SYDVKM. The germline V and J ends were trimmed by 3 bases and 3 bases, with 9 bases remaining between them. The full variable domain, in which reference TRBV28 and TRBJ1-5 provide the parts outside the CDR3, is DVKVTQSSRYLVKRTGEKVFLECVQDMDHENMFWYRQDPGLGLRLIYFSYDVKMKEKGDIPEGYSVSREKKERFSLILESASTNQTSMYLCASSLTGDNQPQHFGDGTRLSIL.

This chain uses TRBV5-8 with TRBJ1-6; D uncertain. The CDR3 contains 17 residues. Germline V lookup: CDR1 SGHTS, CDR2 YDEGEE. With 4 bases removed from V and 0 bases from J, the gap between germline ends came to 14 bases. CDR3: CASSLTHTGSYNSPLHF. The CDR3 DNA sequence: TGTGCCAGCAGCCTAACCCACACTGGCTCCTATAATTCACCCCTCCACTTT.

Only a few counts were recorded for this clonotype. The chain employs TRBV5-4 and TRBJ1-2, with D unresolved. Trimming cost V 2 bases and J 3 bases, with 8 bases left between them. From germline, CDR1 is SGHNT and CDR2 YYREEE (reference sequence). The CDR3 extends over 13 amino acids. In DNA form, the CDR3 reads TGTGCCAGCAGCTTTCCCGGATACTATGGCTACACCTTC. This encodes CASSFPGYYGYTF.

V is TRBV20-1 and J is TRBJ1-2, with D hard to call. V was clipped by 3 bases and J by 2 bases, with 4 bases between them. The CDR3 contains 11 residues. Germline V gives CDR1 DFQATT, CDR2 SNEGSKA (reference sequence). The CDR3 loop reads CSASSNYGYTF. The CDR3 DNA reads TGCAGTGCTAGCAGCAACTATGGCTACACCTTC.

Only a few counts were recorded for this clonotype. Sequence at one end of the junction differs from germline and may be a read error. The chain couples TRBV27 to TRBJ2-7; either TRBD1 or TRBD2 may supply D (5 bases each). The CDR3 has 14 residues. Germline CDR1 reads MNHEY; CDR2 reads SMNVEV (reference sequence). CDR3 sequence: CASSPARLLGPAVF. As DNA, the CDR3 is TGTGCCAGCAGTCCCGCCCGTTTGCTGGGACCCGCCGTCTTC.

In its sample, this clonotype was seen a few times. The chain recombines TRBV21-1 with TRBJ1-1; the D call in the table, TRBD1, was not verified against the DNA. TRBV21-1 is a known pseudogene. The CDR3 sequence is 16 residues long. This CDR3 is CASSKNCPGTNTEAFF. The DNA of the CDR3 is TGTGCCAGCAGCAAAAATTGTCCGGGAACAAACACTGAAGCTTTCTTT.

This clonotype was observed a handful of times. The chain has TRBV6-2 or TRBV6-3 and TRBJ2-5; D remains unclear. The ends were cut back, 2 bases at V and 5 bases at J, with 6 bases in the middle. This CDR3 comprises 12 residues. Germline V lookup: CDR1 MNHEY, CDR2 SVGEGT. The CDR3 spells CASSYVRETQYF. In nucleotides, the CDR3 is TGTGCCAGCAGTTACGTCAGGGAGACCCAGTACTTC.

The rearrangement joins TRBV20-1 to TRBJ1-6; the D gene is possibly TRBD1 (6 bases). The CDR3 runs 19 residues. Germline V gene data show CDR1 as DFQATT and CDR2 as SNEGSKA (reference sequence). V lost 3 bases and J 0 bases, leaving 21 bases between the germline ends. The CDR3 protein is CSASYSTGRGSSYNSPLHF. The DNA for the CDR3 is TGCAGTGCTAGCTACTCTACAGGGCGAGGGAGCTCCTATAATTCACCCCTCCACTTT.

The chain combines TRBV19 with TRBJ1-2, with 9 bases matching TRBD1. Trimming at V came to 4 bases and at J to 3 bases, leaving 12 bases not matched to a gene. The CDR3 spans 17 residues. CDR1 is LNHDA, CDR2 SQIVND, per germline (reference sequence). The CDR3 sequence: CASSNGYGTGHDYGYTF. CDR3 sequence (DNA): TGTGCCAGTAGTAATGGGTACGGGACAGGGCATGACTATGGCTACACCTTC.

CDR3 nucleotide sequence: TGTGCCAGCAGTTTTAATCCGGACACCTACGAGCAGTACTTC. Translated, it gives CASSFNPDTYEQYF. The chain couples TRBV6-5 to TRBJ2-7, with D perhaps TRBD1 (5 bases). V was shortened by 4 bases and J by 2 bases, with 12 bases between the two germline ends. CDR1 is MNHEY, CDR2 SVGAGI, per germline. The CDR3 runs to 14 residues.

This chain links TRBV30 with TRBJ1-6; D uncertain. Germline V gives CDR1 GTSNPN, CDR2 SVGIG (reference sequence). V was pared by 6 bases and J by 8 bases, with 5 bases between. CDR3 length: 10 amino acids. The CDR3 is CACGYSPLHF. CDR3 sequence (DNA): TGTGCCTGCGGCTATTCACCCCTCCACTTT.

CDR3 sequence: CASSLGTATYEQYF. The CDR3, as DNA: TGTGCCAGCAGCTTGGGGACAGCGACATACGAGCAGTACTTC. The chain recombines TRBV7-9 with TRBJ2-7; TRBD1 aligns across 7 bases. The ends lost 3 bases at V and 4 bases at J; junction bases unmatched: 6. Germline V gene data show CDR1 as SEHNR and CDR2 as FQNEAQ (reference sequence). There are 14 residues in the CDR3.